This section outlines one T cell receptor beta chain sequence together with its context. The sample holds a few counts of this clone. Its antigen remains undetermined. It has no much larger one-base neighbor in the sample; base qualities were not kept. Other DNA sequences from this sample encode an identical CDR3 as well. The CDR3 goes from the cysteine to the phenylalanine over 15 residues. Left in the record is the CDR3 DNA by itself, 45 bases read in frame from the first base. The germline V gene (reference sequence) gives CDR1 as MNHEY and CDR2 as SMNVEV. Trimming takes 0 bases off V and 1 base off J; junction bases not matched to a gene: 1. These data originate in a study of OX40 agonist ivuxolimab in advanced cancers. With regard to the full study: Ivuxolimab was a fully human IgG2 agonistic monoclonal antibody targeting the costimulatory receptor OX40 (CD134). The point of sequencing TCRbeta in the periphery was to test whether ivuxolimab changed TCR sequence diversity and drove clonal T-cell expansion. Intravenous ivuxolimab was administered to patients every 2 weeks at six dose levels: 0.01, 0.1, 0.3, 1.5, 3 and 10 mg/kg. Partial responses were achieved by three dose-escalation patients, of whom one had hepatocellular carcinoma and two had cutaneous melanoma. In the dose-escalation cohort, more than 80% of patients were male, and the mean age was around 60 years with a range of about 20 to 79. Among the roughly 50 dose-escalation patients, some 20 had hepatocellular carcinoma, about 15 melanoma, 9 renal cell carcinoma and 9 head and neck cancer. Prior anti-PD-1, anti-PD-L1 or anti-CTLA-4 therapy was permitted, and checkpoint inhibitors had been received by more than 35% of dose-escalation patients. The paper covers the monotherapy dose-escalation part of the phase I ivuxolimab trial, which included N of about 50 patients. Summary of the overall study and its limitations: Low levels of normalized T-cell clonal expansion were also seen in some nonresponding patients. Antigen specificity was not determined for the clonally expanded peripheral T cells. At doses from 0.1 to 3.0 mg/kg, clonal expansion was seen in both CD4+ and CD8+ blood T cells between baseline and week 6. On average, CD8+ T cells showed more expanded clones than CD4+ T cells after ivuxolimab. In the 0.1-3.0 mg/kg groups, partial responders were among the patients with the lowest normalized peripheral clonal expansion, particularly in CD8+ T cells.

The trial excluded patients who had a history of autoimmune disease or were on systemic immunosuppression. In every dose cohort, peripheral blood was drawn for TCR sequencing at baseline, cycle 4 day 1, and cycle 7 day 1. Samples were obtained from an open-label, multicenter, first-in-human phase I dose-escalation trial of ivuxolimab. Adults with locally advanced or metastatic melanoma, renal cell, hepatocellular, or head and neck squamous cell carcinoma were enrolled in the trial. Before TCR sequencing, CD4+ T cells and CD8+ T cells from peripheral blood were sorted into separate populations. Genomic DNA was extracted from sorted cells for sequencing of the TCRbeta CDR3 region. TCRbeta CDR3 regions were sequenced using the immunoSEQ Assay. TCRdb took this table from immuneACCESS and kept in-frame rearrangements with V and J called. Such tables lack part of the clones; where checked against another copy, unresolved V genes explain under half of the gap, and the rest is unexplained. The sample table holds 50,000 or so clones, of which approximately 86% were seen once. Roughly 13% of the sample rests with the top ten.

The sequence was collected from an adult with an advanced solid tumor such as melanoma, head and neck, liver or kidney cancer. The sequence links TRBV27 to TRBJ1-1; 8 junctional bases match TRBD1. The sample in question was CD4+ or CD8+ T cells sorted from blood, obtained in a trial of the OX40 agonist ivuxolimab. CDR3 reads: CASSLSQGANTEAFF. The DNA is as follows: TGTGCCAGCAGTTTATCTCAGGGGGCGAACACTGAAGCTTTCTTT.